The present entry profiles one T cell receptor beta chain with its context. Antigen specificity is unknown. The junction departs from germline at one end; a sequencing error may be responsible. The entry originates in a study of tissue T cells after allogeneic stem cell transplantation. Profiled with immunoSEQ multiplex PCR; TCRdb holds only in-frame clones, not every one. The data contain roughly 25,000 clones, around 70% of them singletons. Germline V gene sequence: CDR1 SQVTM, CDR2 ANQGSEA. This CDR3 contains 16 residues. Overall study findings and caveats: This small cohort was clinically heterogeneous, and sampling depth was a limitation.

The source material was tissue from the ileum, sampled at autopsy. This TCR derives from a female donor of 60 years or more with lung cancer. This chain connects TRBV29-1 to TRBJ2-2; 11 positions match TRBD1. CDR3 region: CSVEGLGTGGTGELFF. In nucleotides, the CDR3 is TGCAGTGTTGAAGGCCTCGGGACAGGGGGGACCGGGGAGCTGTTTTTT.